What follows are 20 T cell receptor beta chains derived from one specimen sequenced in a study of blood T cells in healthy people across ages (dated by TCRdb to 2014 to 2015). Receptors were amplified or captured by 5' RACE. Sequencer: Illumina HiSeq 2500. A second PCR of about 6 to 11 cycles was run with a J-beta primer mix and a sample-barcoded 5' primer. TCRdb reworked the public reads: Q25 trimming with fastp, MiXCR clone assembly, productive beta chains retained. Rows with one shared CDR3 protein collapse into an entry with the most common genes and DNA. The sample table lists 1.5 million to 2 million distinct CDR3 sequences, about 50% of them with a count of one. Approximately 2.1% of the sample goes to the ten largest clones. The source material was blood. These receptor sequences come from a woman in her forties in good health.

The chain recombines TRBV7-8 with TRBJ1-2; D is possibly TRBD1 (6 bases). Trimming took 1 base from V and 3 from J, leaving 18 bases between them. The germline V gene has CDR1 SGHVS and CDR2 FQNEAQ. The CDR3 is made up of 17 amino acids. Here the CDR3 DNA reads TGTGCCAGCAGCTTAGATAGGACAGCCGCTGGGGACTATGGCTACACCTTC. It specifies CASSLDRTAAGDYGYTF.

The chain is built from TRBV9 and TRBJ2-1; the D gene could be TRBD1 or TRBD2 (5 bases each). The germline V gene encodes CDR1 SGDLS and CDR2 YYNGEE. Trimming removed 0 bases from V and 2 bases from J, with 9 bases in between. The CDR3 is made up of 15 amino acids. CDR3 in amino acids: CASSVVVGAYNEQFF. The CDR3 DNA sequence: TGTGCCAGCAGCGTAGTGGTGGGGGCCTACAATGAGCAGTTCTTC.

The CDR3 DNA sequence: TGCAGTGCTTGGAGCACAGATACGCAGTATTTT. Translation: CSAWSTDTQYF. This chain links TRBV20-1 with TRBJ2-3; D unclear. Germline lookup yields CDR1 DFQATT and CDR2 SNEGSKA (reference sequence). Trimming shortened V by 5 bases and J by 0 bases, and 3 bases separated the two germline ends. The CDR3 totals 11 residues.

The chain uses TRBV5-1 and TRBJ2-2, with 10 bases matching TRBD1. CDR1 SGHRS and CDR2 YFSETQ come from the germline V gene. The CDR3 covers 18 residues. The J segment lost 2 bases and the V segment lost 2 bases, leaving 9 bases of the junction unmatched. The CDR3 nucleotides read TGCGCCAGCAGCTTTGCTCGGGACAGGGGCCTTAACACCGGGGAGCTGTTTTTT. Its protein product is CASSFARDRGLNTGELFF.

This clonotype was found a few times. The gene calls are TRBV4-3 and TRBJ2-1; 8 bases match TRBD2. This CDR3 has 16 amino acids. The germline CDR1 and CDR2 sequences are LGHNA and YSLEER. J lost 0 bases, V lost 4 bases, and 5 bases had no gene match. The CDR3 reads CASSRDGGVSYNEQFF. In nucleotides, the CDR3 is TGCGCCAGCAGCCGTGACGGGGGGGTCTCCTACAATGAGCAGTTCTTC.

This chain uses TRBV5-1 with TRBJ2-1; TRBD1 might be the D (6 bases). CDR3 length: 13 residues. With 4 bases removed from V and 7 bases from J, the gap between germline ends came to 12 bases. CDR1 and CDR2 from the germline V gene are SGHRS and YFSETQ. The CDR3 bases are TGCGCCAGCAGCGCCTTACAGGGAAATGAGCAGTTCTTC. Translating it yields CASSALQGNEQFF.

This chain joins TRBV4-2 and TRBJ2-3; the D is unclear. The CDR3 has 12 amino acids. V was shortened by 8 bases and J by 4 bases, with 10 bases between the two germline ends. The germline V gene has CDR1 LGHNA and CDR2 YNFKEQ. The CDR3 loop is CASARVPDTQYF. As DNA, the CDR3 is TGTGCCAGCGCTCGTGTCCCAGATACGCAGTATTTT.

This clonotype was picked up a small number of times. The V gene is TRBV27, the J gene TRBJ2-1, with D possibly called TRBD1 or TRBD2 (6 bases each). Per the germline V gene, CDR1 is MNHEY and CDR2 is SMNVEV (reference sequence). Trimming removed 2 bases from V and 4 bases from J, with 12 bases in between. This CDR3 has 15 amino acids. DNA of the CDR3: TGTGCCAGCAGTTTACGCGGGACACGATACAATGAGCAGTTCTTC. As protein: CASSLRGTRYNEQFF.

The chain links TRBV6-2 or TRBV6-3 to TRBJ1-6; D is undetermined. The V end was cut by 4 bases, the J end by 4 bases, with 11 bases between. Germline loops: CDR1 MNHEY, CDR2 SVGEGT. The CDR3 runs 15 residues. CDR3 nucleotide sequence: TGTGCCAGCAGTTCCAGCAGAGTTTATAATTCACCCCTCCACTTT. It is translated as CASSSSRVYNSPLHF.

V and J are TRBV7-2 and TRBJ2-1, with D uncertain. The germline gives CDR1 SGHTA, CDR2 FQGNSA. V was clipped by 1 base and J by 15 bases, with 13 bases between them. CDR3 length: 12 residues. Here the CDR3 reads CASSLGGGLRFF. The DNA for the CDR3 is TGTGCCAGCAGCTTAGGAGGCGGCCTGAGGTTCTTC.

This chain uses TRBV9 with TRBJ1-2; the D gene is possibly TRBD1 (6 bases). The CDR3 has 15 amino acids. The V and J ends lost 0 bases and 1 base respectively, with 10 bases between them. Germline V gives CDR1 SGDLS, CDR2 YYNGEE. The CDR3: CASSVGAQGNYGYTF. The CDR3 bases are TGTGCCAGCAGCGTAGGTGCACAGGGTAACTATGGCTACACCTTC.

V and J are TRBV7-8 and TRBJ2-1, with 8 bases matching TRBD2. CDR1 and CDR2 from the germline V gene are SGHVS and FQNEAQ. The CDR3 contains 14 residues. The trim removed 3 bases at V and 8 bases at J, leaving 6 bases unmatched. The CDR3 sequence is CASSFGGGTYEQFF. The CDR3 DNA reads TGTGCCAGCAGCTTCGGGGGGGGCACCTATGAGCAGTTCTTC.

As DNA, the CDR3 is TGTGCCAGCAGCCCCCGACACCCACCCTACGAGCAGTACTTC. Translated: CASSPRHPPYEQYF. This chain connects TRBV7-9 to TRBJ2-7; D gene ambiguous. Germline CDR1 is SEHNR and CDR2 is FQNEAQ (reference sequence). CDR3 length: 14 amino acids. V was cut by 5 bases and J by 2 bases, with 13 bases left in between.

The chain is built from TRBV7-2 and TRBJ2-5; D not certain. This CDR3 comprises 13 residues. Trimming cost V 5 bases and J 11 bases, with 18 bases left between them. Germline CDR1 reads SGHTA; CDR2 reads FQGNSA. This CDR3 reads CASSPFSLNEQYF. The CDR3 coding sequence is TGTGCCAGCAGCCCATTCAGCCTCAATGAGCAGTACTTC.

The chain has TRBV28 and TRBJ2-1; unclear D gene. CDR3 length: 15 amino acids. Germline-derived CDR1 and CDR2 are MDHEN and SYDVKM. V was trimmed by 7 bases and J by 6 bases, leaving 19 bases between them. The CDR3 is CASTEDRTAGNEQFF. CDR3 coding DNA: TGTGCCAGCACCGAAGACCGCACCGCCGGCAATGAGCAGTTCTTC.

The gene calls are TRBV7-3 and TRBJ2-5; 11 bases line up with TRBD2. The CDR3 is 16 amino acids. After removal of 5 bases from V and 5 bases from J, the junction contained 10 bases not matched to a gene. CDR1 is SGHTA and CDR2 is FQGTGA in the germline V gene. CDR3 sequence reads: CASSQTSSGGLETQYF. CDR3 nucleotide sequence: TGTGCCAGCAGCCAAACCTCTAGCGGGGGGCTGGAGACCCAGTACTTC.

The chain recombines TRBV7-2 with TRBJ2-3; perhaps D is TRBD1 or TRBD2 (5 bases each). CDR3 size: 15 residues. CDR1 and CDR2 (germline): SGHTA, FQGNSA. V was shortened by 4 bases and J by 8 bases, with 19 bases between the two germline ends. The CDR3, as DNA: TGTGCCAGCAGCTCCCAGGGCGGTCTTGGGGGTACGCAGTATTTT. This sequence encodes CASSSQGGLGGTQYF.

The rearrangement joins TRBV7-2 to TRBJ2-1, with D perhaps assigned TRBD1 or TRBD2 (5 bases each). Trimming took off 5 bases at V and 3 bases at J, with 17 bases between the two ends. Germline values: CDR1 SGHTA, CDR2 FQGNSA. The length of the CDR3 is 16 residues. CDR3 protein: CASSPRDRGLYNEQFF. The CDR3 DNA reads as TGTGCCAGCAGCCCTAGAGACAGAGGGCTCTACAATGAGCAGTTCTTC.

The chain combines TRBV27 with TRBJ2-5; D tentatively reads TRBD1 or TRBD2 (6 bases each). Germline values: CDR1 MNHEY, CDR2 SMNVEV (reference sequence). The CDR3 is made up of 16 amino acids. The V end was cut by 3 bases, the J end by 0 bases, with 14 bases between. The CDR3 sequence is CASSFRRGGDQETQYF. CDR3 nucleotides: TGTGCCAGCAGTTTCCGCAGGGGAGGAGACCAAGAGACCCAGTACTTC.

The chain is built from TRBV6-2 or TRBV6-3 and TRBJ1-2; 10 positions match TRBD1. This CDR3 is 15 amino acids long. Unmatched junction bases numbered 5, after V lost 6 bases and J lost 1 base. The V gene's germline CDR1 is MNHEY and CDR2 SVGEGT. The CDR3 nucleotides read TGTGCCAGCAGATCTTGGACAGGGGGTAACTATGGCTACACCTTC. It encodes CASRSWTGGNYGYTF.